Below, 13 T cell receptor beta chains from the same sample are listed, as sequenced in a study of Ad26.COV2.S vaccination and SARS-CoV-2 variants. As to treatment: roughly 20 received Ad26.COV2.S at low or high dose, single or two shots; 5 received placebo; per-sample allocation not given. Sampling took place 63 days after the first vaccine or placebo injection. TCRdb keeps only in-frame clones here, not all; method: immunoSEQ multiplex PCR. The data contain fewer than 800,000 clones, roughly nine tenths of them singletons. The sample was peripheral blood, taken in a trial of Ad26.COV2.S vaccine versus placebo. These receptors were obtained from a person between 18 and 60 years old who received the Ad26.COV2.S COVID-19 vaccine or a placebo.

CDR3 sequence: CASSLGIGGNNEQFF. CDR3 coding DNA: TGTGCCAGCAGCTTGGGCATCGGGGGAAACAATGAGCAGTTCTTC. J is TRBJ2-1 and V is TRBV5-4; tentatively, D is TRBD2 (6 bases). This CDR3 has 15 residues. With 0 bases removed from V and 5 bases from J, the gap between germline ends came to 12 bases. Per the germline V gene, CDR1 is SGHNT and CDR2 is YYREEE (reference sequence).

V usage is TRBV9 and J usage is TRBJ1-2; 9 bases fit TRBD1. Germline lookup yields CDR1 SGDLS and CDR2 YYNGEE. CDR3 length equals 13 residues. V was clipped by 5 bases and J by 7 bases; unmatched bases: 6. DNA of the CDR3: TGTGCCAGCAGAGAAGGACAGGGGACTGGCTACACCTTC. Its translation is CASREGQGTGYTF. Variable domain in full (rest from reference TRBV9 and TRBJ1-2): DSGVTQTPKHLITATGQRVTLRCSPRSGDLSVYWYQQSLDQGLQFLIQYYNGEERAKGNILERFSAQQFPDLHSELNLSSLELGDSALYFCASREGQGTGYTFGSGTRLTVV.

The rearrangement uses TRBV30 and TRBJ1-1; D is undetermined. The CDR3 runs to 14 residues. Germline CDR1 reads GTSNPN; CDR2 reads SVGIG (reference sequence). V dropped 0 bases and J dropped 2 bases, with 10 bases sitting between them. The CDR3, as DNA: TGTGCCTGGAGTGTACGGCGAGATAACACTGAAGCTTTCTTT. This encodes CAWSVRRDNTEAFF.

The CDR3 bases are TGTGCCAGCAGCTGGGCTGATCCCTACGAGCAGTACTTC. Translation gives CASSWADPYEQYF. V gene TRBV7-8 combines with J gene TRBJ2-7; no firm D call. The germline V gene encodes CDR1 SGHVS and CDR2 FQNEAQ. This CDR3 has 13 amino acids. V was shortened by 4 bases and J by 2 bases, with 9 bases between the two germline ends.

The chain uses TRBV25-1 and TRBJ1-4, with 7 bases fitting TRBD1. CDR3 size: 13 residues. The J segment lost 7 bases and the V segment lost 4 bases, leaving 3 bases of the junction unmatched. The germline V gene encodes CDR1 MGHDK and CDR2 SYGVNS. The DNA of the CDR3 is TGTGCCAGCAGTGGAGGGGGCCGTGAAAAACTGTTTTTT. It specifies CASSGGGREKLFF.

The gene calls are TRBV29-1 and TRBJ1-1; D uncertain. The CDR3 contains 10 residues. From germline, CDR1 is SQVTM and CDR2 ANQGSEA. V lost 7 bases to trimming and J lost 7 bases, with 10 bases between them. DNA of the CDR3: TGCAGCGCCTTGGGCGGTGAAGCTTTCTTT. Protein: CSALGGEAFF.

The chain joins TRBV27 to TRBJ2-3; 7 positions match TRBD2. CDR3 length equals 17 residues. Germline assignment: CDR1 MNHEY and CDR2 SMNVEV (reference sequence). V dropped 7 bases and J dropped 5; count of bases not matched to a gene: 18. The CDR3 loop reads CASNWGGSGPSGDTQYF. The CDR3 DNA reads TGTGCCAGCAACTGGGGGGGTAGCGGCCCGTCGGGAGATACGCAGTATTTT.

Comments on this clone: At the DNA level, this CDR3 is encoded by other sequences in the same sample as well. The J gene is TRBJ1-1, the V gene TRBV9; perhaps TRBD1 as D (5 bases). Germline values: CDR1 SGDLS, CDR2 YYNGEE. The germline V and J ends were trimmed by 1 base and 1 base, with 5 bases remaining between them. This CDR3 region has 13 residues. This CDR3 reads CASSVTGNTEAFF. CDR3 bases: TGTGCCAGCAGCGTAACAGGGAACACTGAAGCTTTCTTT.

The DNA for the CDR3 is TGTGCCAGCAGCTCAATGACCAAAGCTCAAGAGACCCAGTACTTC. The encoded protein is CASSSMTKAQETQYF. The gene calls are TRBV5-6 and TRBJ2-5; D gene ambiguous. Germline V lookup: CDR1 SGHDT, CDR2 YYEEEE. CDR3 length: 15 residues. Trimming stripped 3 bases from V and 2 bases from J, with 14 bases between.

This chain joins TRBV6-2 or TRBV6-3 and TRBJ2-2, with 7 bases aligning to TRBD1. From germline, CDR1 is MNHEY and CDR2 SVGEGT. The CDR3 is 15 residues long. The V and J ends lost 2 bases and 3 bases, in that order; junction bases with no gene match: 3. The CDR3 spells CASSYGTVHTGELFF. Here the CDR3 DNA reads TGTGCCAGCAGTTACGGGACAGTTCACACCGGGGAGCTGTTTTTT.

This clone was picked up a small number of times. CDR3 nucleotides: TGTGCCAGCAGTTTTCAGACTCTAGCTGCCGGGGAGCTGTTTTTT. This gives the protein CASSFQTLAAGELFF. The chain couples TRBV2 to TRBJ2-2; a possible D gene is TRBD2 (5 bases). Trimming cost V 5 bases and J 6 bases, with 16 bases left between them. There are 15 residues in the CDR3. Germline loops: CDR1 SNHLY, CDR2 FYNNEI.

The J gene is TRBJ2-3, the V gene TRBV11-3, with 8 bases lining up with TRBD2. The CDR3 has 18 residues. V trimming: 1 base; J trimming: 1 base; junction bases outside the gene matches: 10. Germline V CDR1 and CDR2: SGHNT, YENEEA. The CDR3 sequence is CASSLGLAGHGGTDTQYF. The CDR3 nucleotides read TGTGCCAGCAGCTTAGGTCTAGCGGGCCACGGAGGCACAGATACGCAGTATTTT.

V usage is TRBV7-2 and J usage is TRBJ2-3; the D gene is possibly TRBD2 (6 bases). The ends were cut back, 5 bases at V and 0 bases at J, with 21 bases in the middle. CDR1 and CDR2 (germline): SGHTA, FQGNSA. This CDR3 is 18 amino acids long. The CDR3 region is CASSPQMVSGISTDTQYF. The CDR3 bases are TGTGCCAGCAGCCCACAAATGGTTAGCGGTATTAGCACAGATACGCAGTATTTT.